Below are 11 T cell receptor beta chains sequenced from a single sample in a study of shared clonotypes between healthy human individuals. Only in-frame clones appear in the TCRdb table, and some are missing; sequencing was by immunoSEQ multiplex PCR. The sample holds some 1 million clones; under 80% are singletons and the top ten take around 1.5%. Sequencing used memory CD4+ T cells sorted from blood. Subset: CD45RA-negative fraction. These receptors came from a man aged 18 to 29 in good health.

The CDR3 region is CASSLWAQTPLPGEQYF. The CDR3 nucleotides read TGCGCCAGCAGCCTATGGGCCCAGACTCCTCTCCCGGGGGAGCAGTACTTC. The chain couples TRBV5-1 to TRBJ2-7; D perhaps matches TRBD2 (5 bases). This CDR3 contains 17 residues. In germline, CDR1 is SGHRS, CDR2 YFSETQ. V lost 4 bases to trimming and J lost 7 bases, with 27 bases between them.

The chain links TRBV11-2 to TRBJ2-5, with 7 bases matching TRBD1. From germline, CDR1 is SGHAT and CDR2 FQNNGV. This CDR3 region has 15 residues. The V segment lost 5 bases and the J segment 2 bases; nucleotides outside the gene matches: 8. The DNA for the CDR3 is TGTGCCAGCAGCCTGGGACAGTTTAAGCAAGAGACCCAGTACTTC. It specifies CASSLGQFKQETQYF.

This sequence joins TRBV6-1 and TRBJ2-3, with 7 bases matching TRBD1. Germline V gene lookup returns CDR1 MNHNS and CDR2 SASEGT. V was clipped by 10 bases and J by 5 bases; unmatched bases: 12. This CDR3 has 14 amino acids. CDR3 region: CAITSGQFRDTQYF. The CDR3 DNA follows: TGTGCCATCACCTCGGGACAGTTCCGAGATACGCAGTATTTT.

The chain employs TRBV28 and TRBJ2-5; D is unresolved. The CDR3 runs 12 residues. CDR1 and CDR2 (germline): MDHEN, SYDVKM. The germline V and J ends were trimmed by 5 bases and 0 bases, with 4 bases remaining between them. CDR3 sequence reads: CASSNYQETQYF. In DNA, the CDR3 is TGTGCCAGCAGTAATTACCAAGAGACCCAGTACTTC.

V and J are TRBV10-3 and TRBJ2-3, with TRBD2 matching over 15 bases. The CDR3 has 19 residues. The germline gives CDR1 ENHRY, CDR2 SYGVKD. V lost 6 bases to trimming and J lost 0 bases; unmatched junction nucleotides: 10. The CDR3 DNA reads TGTGCCATCAGCGCTAATGGGGGACTAGCGGGAGGTAGCACAGATACGCAGTATTTT. This gives the protein CAISANGGLAGGSTDTQYF.

The gene calls are TRBV25-1 and TRBJ1-5; D is perhaps TRBD1 (6 bases). Deletions cut 4 bases from V and 7 bases from J, with 17 bases between. Germline V gene data show CDR1 as MGHDK and CDR2 as SYGVNS. This CDR3 has 15 residues. In nucleotides, the CDR3 is TGTGCCAGCAGTGGCGACAGAGCCCAGGGGCAGCCCCAGCATTTT. It is translated as CASSGDRAQGQPQHF.

The chain links TRBV9 to TRBJ1-2; 9 nucleotides match TRBD1. Trimming removed 0 bases from V and 5 bases from J; junction bases left unmatched: 5. The CDR3 has 15 amino acids. Germline assignment: CDR1 SGDLS and CDR2 YYNGEE. The CDR3 is CASSVATGGSYGYTF. CDR3 bases: TGTGCCAGCAGCGTAGCAACAGGGGGCAGTTATGGCTACACCTTC.

The chain carries TRBV19 and TRBJ1-2; D not resolved. V was clipped by 7 bases and J by 8 bases, with 14 bases between them. Per the germline V gene, CDR1 is LNHDA and CDR2 is SQIVND (reference sequence). The CDR3 has 12 residues. CDR3 sequence (DNA): TGTGCCAGTATGCAAAGGGATGAAGGCTACACCTTC. Protein sequence: CASMQRDEGYTF.

This clone was detected a few times. V gene TRBV30 combines with J gene TRBJ2-4; perhaps TRBD1 as D (6 bases). V dropped 2 bases and J dropped 4 bases, with 15 bases sitting between them. CDR3 length: 15 amino acids. CDR1 is GTSNPN, CDR2 SVGIG, per germline (reference sequence). CDR3 sequence: CAWSLMSQGKNIQYF. In DNA, the CDR3 is TGTGCCTGGAGTCTAATGAGCCAGGGGAAAAACATTCAGTACTTC.

This clone came up once. The V gene is TRBV10-2, the J gene TRBJ2-1; the D is unclear. The V gene's germline CDR1 is WSHSY and CDR2 SAAADI. Trimming pared 2 bases from V and 6 bases from J, leaving 5 bases between. The CDR3 runs to 12 residues. The CDR3 region is CASSESANEQFF. The CDR3 region has the DNA TGCGCCAGCAGTGAGAGCGCCAATGAGCAGTTCTTC.

Note on this clone: This sample also contains other DNA sequences that code for the same CDR3. The chain employs TRBV5-1 and TRBJ2-3, with TRBD2 as a possible D gene (6 bases). This CDR3 spans 13 amino acids. Trimming shortened V by 3 bases and J by 3 bases, and 8 bases separated the two germline ends. Germline V lookup: CDR1 SGHRS, CDR2 YFSETQ. The CDR3 is CASSSGTTDTQYF. The CDR3 coding sequence is TGCGCCAGCAGCTCTGGGACTACAGATACGCAGTATTTT.